These 24 T cell receptor beta chains originate from one sample sequenced in a study of blood T cell repertoires in COVID-19 (dated by TCRdb to the early 2020s). The method was the immunoSEQ multiplex PCR assay. TCRdb took over this immuneACCESS table, retaining in-frame rearrangements with V and J assigned. Such tables are incomplete; in checked studies, under half of the missing clones stem from an unresolved V gene, and the remainder is unexplained. The sample data list more than 110,000 clones, and 85% to 90% of these were observed just once. Together, the top ten hold about 11% of the sample. Sequenced material: peripheral blood. The receptors derive from an elderly woman with acute or convalescent COVID-19.

The chain is built from TRBV18 and TRBJ1-1, with D perhaps matching TRBD1 (6 bases). V was cut by 6 bases and J by 2 bases, with 16 bases left in between. This CDR3 spans 15 amino acids. Per the germline V gene, CDR1 is KGHSH and CDR2 is LQKENI. The CDR3 DNA sequence: TGTGCCAGCTCGGCCAAGGACAGTTATAACACTGAAGCTTTCTTT. Protein product: CASSAKDSYNTEAFF.

The chain combines TRBV3-1 (or the pseudogene TRBV3-2) with TRBJ2-2; tentatively, D is TRBD1 (6 bases). The ends were cut back, 1 base at V and 1 base at J, with 10 bases in the middle. The CDR3 loop spans 16 amino acids. From germline, CDR1 is LGHDT and CDR2 YNNKEL (reference sequence). The CDR3 loop reads CASSQVEGVNTGELFF. As DNA, the CDR3 is TGTGCCAGCAGCCAAGTTGAGGGGGTGAACACCGGGGAGCTGTTTTTT.

V gene TRBV19 combines with J gene TRBJ2-2, with 7 nucleotides matching TRBD2. V shed 3 bases, J shed 1 base, and the junction held 2 bases outside the gene matches. The CDR3 sequence is 15 residues long. The germline CDR1 and CDR2 sequences are LNHDA and SQIVND (reference sequence). CDR3 sequence reads: CASSMLAGNTGELFF. The CDR3, as DNA: TGTGCCAGTAGTATGTTAGCGGGGAACACCGGGGAGCTGTTTTTT.

This clone was observed once. This sequence joins TRBV7-9 and TRBJ2-7; the match to TRBD1 covers 8 bases. With V trimmed by 5 bases and J by 3 bases, 9 bases remained unmatched. The CDR3 spans 15 residues. Per the germline V gene, CDR1 is SEHNR and CDR2 is FQNEAQ (reference sequence). The CDR3 coding sequence is TGTGCCAGCAGCCTGACAGGGGATGGCCTCTACGAGCAGTACTTC. Residues: CASSLTGDGLYEQYF.

This clone turned up a few times. This chain links TRBV3-1 (or the pseudogene TRBV3-2) with TRBJ2-5, with 7 bases lining up with TRBD1. This CDR3 comprises 18 residues. V lost 0 bases and J lost 6; bases outside the gene matches: 16. The germline CDR1 and CDR2 sequences are LGHDT and YNNKEL (reference sequence). The CDR3 bases are TGTGCCAGCAGCCAAGATCTCTTAGGGGGCCTAGGCAGAAAGACCCAGTACTTC. Encoded protein: CASSQDLLGGLGRKTQYF.

The chain is built from TRBV5-1 and TRBJ2-7; D gene uncertain. Trimming left V 5 bases short and J 4 bases short, with 7 bases between. This CDR3 has 11 amino acids. Germline values: CDR1 SGHRS, CDR2 YFSETQ. Here the CDR3 DNA reads TGCGCCAGCAGACTCCAATACGAGCAGTACTTC. Translated: CASRLQYEQYF.

This clone was recorded only once. Here the CDR3 reads CAWSKDRGNTIYF. The CDR3 bases are TGTGCCTGGAGTAAGGACAGAGGAAACACCATATATTTT. The chain is built from TRBV30 and TRBJ1-3, with D maybe TRBD1 (6 bases). Germline CDR1 and CDR2: GTSNPN and SVGIG (reference sequence). With 2 bases removed from V and 4 bases from J, the gap between germline ends came to 9 bases. The CDR3 has 13 residues.

This chain joins TRBV3-1 (or the pseudogene TRBV3-2) and TRBJ2-7; TRBD1 matches 7 bases. J was trimmed by 6 bases and V by 4 bases; bases with no gene match: 12. Germline CDR1 is LGHDT and CDR2 is YNNKEL (reference sequence). CDR3 size: 15 residues. The CDR3 DNA is TGTGCCAGCAGCCGACAGGGCTCGCAGTCGGGCGAGCAGTACTTC. Amino acid sequence: CASSRQGSQSGEQYF.

This chain joins TRBV2 and TRBJ1-1; D perhaps matches TRBD1 (5 bases). CDR1 SNHLY and CDR2 FYNNEI come from the germline V gene. The germline V and J ends were trimmed by 1 base and 9 bases, with 9 bases remaining between them. The CDR3 consists of 12 residues. The CDR3 reads CASSEGAGQAFF. The CDR3 nucleotides read TGTGCCAGCAGTGAAGGGGCGGGGCAAGCTTTCTTT.

This sequence joins TRBV19 and TRBJ1-2; TRBD1 matches 7 bases. The CDR3 runs 14 residues. Per the germline V gene, CDR1 is LNHDA and CDR2 is SQIVND (reference sequence). The ends lost 4 bases at V and 7 bases at J; junction bases unmatched: 9. This CDR3 is CASSTRQGPSGYTF. The CDR3 bases are TGTGCCAGTAGTACGCGACAGGGCCCCTCTGGCTACACCTTC.

This clone was recorded once. V is TRBV5-4 and J is TRBJ1-4, with 7 bases that match TRBD1. The length of the CDR3 is 15 residues. CDR1 SGHNT and CDR2 YYREEE come from the germline V gene (reference sequence). V gave up 0 bases and J gave up 7 bases; unmatched junction bases: 6. Here the CDR3 DNA reads TGTGCCAGCAGCTTGGAACAGGGGAGGACTGAAAAACTGTTTTTT. This translates into CASSLEQGRTEKLFF.

The V and J genes are TRBV19 and TRBJ1-5, with D maybe TRBD1 (5 bases). The germline CDR1 and CDR2 sequences are LNHDA and SQIVND (reference sequence). The CDR3 has 14 amino acids. V lost 5 bases, J lost 2 bases, and 10 bases lay in between. CDR3 region: CASSGQGGNQPQHF. In DNA, the CDR3 is TGTGCCAGTAGTGGGCAGGGCGGCAATCAGCCCCAGCATTTT.

This chain uses TRBV21-1 with TRBJ1-5; TRBD1 is taken as the D call from the table, unchecked against the DNA. TRBV21-1 is a pseudogene locus. This CDR3 is built from 15 residues. CDR3 protein: CASSIGAGYNQPQHF. The CDR3 DNA sequence: TGTGCCAGCAGCATAGGGGCAGGGTACAATCAGCCCCAGCATTTT.

J is TRBJ1-5 and V is TRBV6-1; D ambiguous. This CDR3 has 16 residues. V dropped 4 bases and J dropped 0 bases, with 13 bases sitting between them. In germline, CDR1 is MNHNS, CDR2 SASEGT. The CDR3 bases are TGTGCCAGCAGTGTCCTAGGCGCTAATAGCAATCAGCCCCAGCATTTT. This sequence encodes CASSVLGANSNQPQHF.

The J gene is TRBJ1-2, the V gene TRBV5-1, with a tentative D call TRBD1 (6 bases). V was cut by 3 bases and J by 0 bases, with 12 bases left in between. The germline V gene encodes CDR1 SGHRS and CDR2 YFSETQ. The CDR3 is 15 residues long. CDR3 amino acids: CASSWTGTTNYGYTF. CDR3 coding DNA: TGCGCCAGCAGCTGGACCGGGACAACTAACTATGGCTACACCTTC.

V usage is TRBV30 and J usage is TRBJ1-5, with 7 nucleotides matching TRBD1. CDR3 length: 14 residues. J gave up 7 bases and V 1 base, and 7 bases lay outside the gene matches. CDR1 is GTSNPN and CDR2 is SVGIG in the germline V gene (reference sequence). CDR3 residues: CAWSGYGQEQPQHF. The CDR3 nucleotides are TGTGCCTGGAGTGGGTACGGACAGGAACAGCCCCAGCATTTT.

This clone was seen a single time. The chain is built from TRBV6-1 and TRBJ1-2; D is undetermined. CDR1 is MNHNS, CDR2 SASEGT, per germline. Trimming stripped 3 bases from V and 9 bases from J, with 11 bases between. This CDR3 has 12 residues. CDR3 residues: CASSDEGLSYTF. The DNA of the CDR3 is TGTGCCAGCAGTGATGAGGGTCTGAGCTACACCTTC.

The chain carries TRBV11-2 and TRBJ2-1; D gene uncertain. Trimming cost V 5 bases and J 9 bases, with 17 bases left between them. The CDR3 extends over 14 amino acids. From germline, CDR1 is SGHAT and CDR2 FQNNGV. CDR3 sequence reads: CASSPIAGLTEQFF. The CDR3 coding sequence is TGTGCCAGCAGCCCTATTGCAGGCCTAACTGAGCAGTTCTTC.

V is TRBV4-2 and J is TRBJ2-1, with 9 bases fitting TRBD2. Trimming took 7 bases from V and 5 from J; bases not matched to a gene: 6. CDR1 is LGHNA and CDR2 is YNFKEQ in the germline V gene. There are 14 residues in the CDR3. The CDR3 is CASTTLAGNNEQFF. The CDR3 bases are TGTGCCAGCACTACACTAGCGGGTAACAATGAGCAGTTCTTC.

J is TRBJ1-1 and V is TRBV19; D might be TRBD1 (6 bases). CDR3 length: 14 amino acids. Germline V gene sequence: CDR1 LNHDA, CDR2 SQIVND (reference sequence). Trimming removed 5 bases from V and 4 bases from J, with 14 bases in between. The DNA of the CDR3 is TGTGCCAGTAGTTTGACAGGTTGGGGCACTGAAGCTTTCTTT. Protein: CASSLTGWGTEAFF.

This clone occurred once. The chain carries TRBV7-8 and TRBJ1-5; 7 bases line up with TRBD1. CDR3 length: 18 amino acids. The ends lost 0 bases at V and 2 bases at J; junction bases unmatched: 10. Germline V CDR1 and CDR2: SGHVS, FQNEAQ. The CDR3 loop reads CASSLAQNRGFGNQPQHF. The CDR3 DNA reads TGTGCCAGCAGCTTAGCGCAAAACAGGGGCTTTGGCAATCAGCCCCAGCATTTT.

The chain is built from TRBV5-3 and TRBJ1-2; 8 nucleotides line up with TRBD1. TRBV5-3 is noted as an ORF with a role that remains uncertain. The ends lost 0 bases at V and 6 bases at J; junction bases unmatched: 1. This CDR3 is built from 13 residues. The CDR3 DNA reads TGTGCCAGAAGCTTGGGACAGGGGAATGGCTACACCTTC. This translates into CARSLGQGNGYTF.

This clone was seen a handful of times. The J gene is TRBJ1-2, the V gene TRBV20-1, with D perhaps TRBD1 (6 bases). The CDR3 has 11 residues. Germline-derived CDR1 and CDR2 are DFQATT and SNEGSKA (reference sequence). In DNA, the CDR3 is TGCAGAGGGTGGGGGCACTATGGCTACACCTTC. This translates into CRGWGHYGYTF.

The chain employs TRBV7-9 and TRBJ2-5; TRBD1 agrees at 12 bases. V was pared by 0 bases and J by 3 bases, with 2 bases of the junction left unmatched. The CDR3 has 16 residues. From germline, CDR1 is SEHNR and CDR2 FQNEAQ (reference sequence). The CDR3 nucleotides are TGTGCCAGCAGCTTAGCGGGGACAGGGGGCAAAGAGACCCAGTACTTC. This sequence encodes CASSLAGTGGKETQYF. The whole variable domain, remainder taken from reference TRBV7-9 and TRBJ2-5, is DTGVSQNPRHKITKRGQNVTFRCDPISEHNRLYWYRQTLGQGPEFLTYFQNEAQLEKSRLLSDRFSAERPKGSFSTLEIQRTEQGDSAMYLCASSLAGTGGKETQYFGPGTRLLVL.